This TCR beta chain was recovered during a study of shared clonotypes between healthy human individuals. Study results and caveats: The study generally estimated greater richness for naive than memory subsets.

This clone was counted once. Its specificity is not known. TCRdb's copy holds only in-frame clones and misses some; the assay was immunoSEQ multiplex PCR. The sample lists over a million clones; around 76% were seen once. Sequenced sample: memory CD4+ T cells sorted from blood. The subset was: CD45RA-negative fraction. The sequence was collected from a man aged 18 to 30 in good health.

This chain's CDR3 is CASKRDPNYGYTF. The CDR3 DNA reads as TGTGCCAGCAAACGGGACCCAAACTATGGCTACACCTTC. The chain couples TRBV6-1 to TRBJ1-2, with D possibly TRBD1 on 5 matching bases. Germline V lookup: CDR1 MNHNS, CDR2 SASEGT. The CDR3 totals 13 residues. The V and J ends lost 7 bases and 2 bases respectively, with 11 bases between them.